The TCR beta chain under discussion was sequenced for a study of blood T cell repertoires in COVID-19. Measured with immunoSEQ multiplex PCR; TCRdb has only the in-frame clones, and not every one. The sample has some 270,000 clones, roughly 85% seen once. This CDR3 has 12 residues. Trimming shortened V by 3 bases and J by 1 base, and 4 bases separated the two germline ends. Germline values: CDR1 LGHDT, CDR2 YNNKEL (reference sequence). Input material: PBMCs or T cells enriched from blood (not recorded which). This sequence joins TRBV3-1 (or the pseudogene TRBV3-2) and TRBJ2-7; D not certain. The source is a woman aged 50 to 65 who had been exposed to COVID-19. The CDR3 DNA reads TGTGCCAGCAGCCATAATTCCTACGAGCAGTACTTC. Translating gives CASSHNSYEQYF.